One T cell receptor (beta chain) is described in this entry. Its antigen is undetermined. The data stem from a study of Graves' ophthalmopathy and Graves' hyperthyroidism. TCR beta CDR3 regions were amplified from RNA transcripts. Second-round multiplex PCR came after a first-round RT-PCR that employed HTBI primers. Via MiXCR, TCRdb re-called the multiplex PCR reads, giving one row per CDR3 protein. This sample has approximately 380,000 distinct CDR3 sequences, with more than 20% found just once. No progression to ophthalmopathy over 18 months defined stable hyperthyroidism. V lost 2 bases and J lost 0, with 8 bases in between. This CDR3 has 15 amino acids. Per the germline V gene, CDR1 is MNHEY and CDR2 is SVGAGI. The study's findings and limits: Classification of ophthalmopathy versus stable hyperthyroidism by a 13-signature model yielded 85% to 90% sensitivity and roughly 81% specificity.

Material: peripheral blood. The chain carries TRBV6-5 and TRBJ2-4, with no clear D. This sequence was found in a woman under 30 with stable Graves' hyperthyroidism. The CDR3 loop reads CASSYNGIAKNIQYF. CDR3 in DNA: TGTGCCAGCAGTTACAATGGTATAGCCAAAAACATTCAGTACTTC.